This TCR beta chain was found in a study of blood T cell repertoires in COVID-19. In the study overall: Collection of acute and convalescent COVID-19 samples took place in the United States, Italy and Spain.

CDR3 length: 15 amino acids. Germline V lookup: CDR1 SGHAT, CDR2 FQNNGV. The V end lost 7 bases, the J end lost 5 bases, and 18 bases lay between the germline ends. Sequencing was performed with immunoSEQ multiplex PCR; in TCRdb, only in-frame clones are kept and a portion is missing. The sample yields about 130,000 clones, 85% seen once. The TCR originated in a man at least 80 years old with active or convalescent COVID-19. The V call is TRBV11-2, the J call TRBJ2-1; D possibly corresponds to TRBD2 (6 bases). Sequenced material: peripheral blood. CDR3 amino acids: CASTPLGGTHNEQFF. DNA for the CDR3: TGTGCCAGCACCCCCCTTGGGGGGACCCACAATGAGCAGTTCTTC.